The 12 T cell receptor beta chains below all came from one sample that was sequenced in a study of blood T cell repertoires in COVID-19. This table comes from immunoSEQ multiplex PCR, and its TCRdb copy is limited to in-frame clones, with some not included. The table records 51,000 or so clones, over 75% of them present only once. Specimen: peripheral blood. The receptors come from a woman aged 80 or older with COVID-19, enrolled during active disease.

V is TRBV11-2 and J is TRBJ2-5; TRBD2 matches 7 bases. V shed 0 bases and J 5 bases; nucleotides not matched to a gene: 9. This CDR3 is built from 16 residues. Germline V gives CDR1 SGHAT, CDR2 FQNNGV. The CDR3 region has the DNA TGTGCCAGCAGCTTAGATTGGGGGGGAGCGGAGGAGACCCAGTACTTC. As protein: CASSLDWGGAEETQYF.

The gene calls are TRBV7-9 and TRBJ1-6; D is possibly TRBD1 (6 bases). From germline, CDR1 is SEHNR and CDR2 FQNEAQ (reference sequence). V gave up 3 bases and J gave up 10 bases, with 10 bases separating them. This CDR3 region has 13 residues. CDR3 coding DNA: TGTGCCAGCAGCTTTGGCAGGGGATCACCCCTCCACTTT. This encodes CASSFGRGSPLHF.

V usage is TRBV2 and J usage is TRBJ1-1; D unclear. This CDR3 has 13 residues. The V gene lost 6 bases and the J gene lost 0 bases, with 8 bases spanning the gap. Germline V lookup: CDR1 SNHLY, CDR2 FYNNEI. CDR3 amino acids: CASRIAMNTEAFF. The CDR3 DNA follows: TGTGCCAGCAGGATAGCTATGAACACTGAAGCTTTCTTT.

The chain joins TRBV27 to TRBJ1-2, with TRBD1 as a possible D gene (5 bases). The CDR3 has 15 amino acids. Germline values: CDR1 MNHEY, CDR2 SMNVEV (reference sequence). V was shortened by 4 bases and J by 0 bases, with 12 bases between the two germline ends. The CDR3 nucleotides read TGTGCCAGCAGTTCCTGGGGGGGATCTAACTATGGCTACACCTTC. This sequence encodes CASSSWGGSNYGYTF.

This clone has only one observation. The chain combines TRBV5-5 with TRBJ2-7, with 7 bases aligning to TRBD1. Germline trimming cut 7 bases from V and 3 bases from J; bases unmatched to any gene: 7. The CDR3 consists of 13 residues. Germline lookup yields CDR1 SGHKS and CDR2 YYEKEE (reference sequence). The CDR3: CASADREFYEQYF. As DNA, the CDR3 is TGTGCCAGCGCCGACAGGGAGTTCTACGAGCAGTACTTC.

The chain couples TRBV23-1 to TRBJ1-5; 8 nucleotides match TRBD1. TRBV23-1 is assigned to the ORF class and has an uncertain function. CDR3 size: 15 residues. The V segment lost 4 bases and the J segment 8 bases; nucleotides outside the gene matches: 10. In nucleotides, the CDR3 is TGCGCCAGCAGTCGCCGCCAGGGGGCTCGGGAGCCCCAGCATTTT. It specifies CASSRRQGAREPQHF.

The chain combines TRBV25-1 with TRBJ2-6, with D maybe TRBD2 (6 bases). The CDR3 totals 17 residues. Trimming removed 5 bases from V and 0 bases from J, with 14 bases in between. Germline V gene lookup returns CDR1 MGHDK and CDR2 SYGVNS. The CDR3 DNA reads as TGTGCCAGCAGTAAGGGACTCCTTCGCTCTGGGGCCAACGTCCTGACTTTC. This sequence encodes CASSKGLLRSGANVLTF.

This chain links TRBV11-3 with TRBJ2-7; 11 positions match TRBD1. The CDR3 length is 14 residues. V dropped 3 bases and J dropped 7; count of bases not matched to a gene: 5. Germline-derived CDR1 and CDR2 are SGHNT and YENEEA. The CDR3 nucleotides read TGTGCCAGCAGCTTTGGACAGGGGGCGAGAGAGCAGTACTTC. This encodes CASSFGQGAREQYF. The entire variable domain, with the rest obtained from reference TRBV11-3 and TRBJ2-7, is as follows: EAGVVQSPRYKIIEKKQPVAFWCNPISGHNTLYWYLQNLGQGPELLIRYENEEAVDDSQLPKDRFSAERLKGVDSTLKIQPAELGDSAVYLCASSFGQGAREQYFGPGTRLTVT.

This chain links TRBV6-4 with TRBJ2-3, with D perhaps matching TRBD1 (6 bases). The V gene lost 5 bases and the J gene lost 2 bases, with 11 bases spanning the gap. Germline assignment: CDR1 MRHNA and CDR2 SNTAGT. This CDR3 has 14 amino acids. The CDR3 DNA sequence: TGTGCCAGCAGTTCGACAGGAGCCACAGATACGCAGTATTTT. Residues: CASSSTGATDTQYF.

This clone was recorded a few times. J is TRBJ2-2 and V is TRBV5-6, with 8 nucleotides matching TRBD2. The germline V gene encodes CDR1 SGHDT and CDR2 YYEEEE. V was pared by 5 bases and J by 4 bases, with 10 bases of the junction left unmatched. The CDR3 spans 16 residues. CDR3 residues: CASRWLAGQGTGELFF. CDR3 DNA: TGTGCCAGCAGATGGCTAGCGGGCCAGGGCACCGGGGAGCTGTTTTTT.

This chain's CDR3 is CASSLGGSWGDDYGYTF. CDR3 nucleotides: TGTGCCAGCAGCTTAGGGGGCAGTTGGGGCGACGACTATGGCTACACCTTC. The chain links TRBV7-9 to TRBJ1-2; a weak D match, TRBD1 (5 bases). The CDR3 sequence is 17 residues long. The V end lost 1 base, the J end lost 3 bases, and 18 bases lay between the germline ends. The V gene's germline CDR1 is SEHNR and CDR2 FQNEAQ (reference sequence).

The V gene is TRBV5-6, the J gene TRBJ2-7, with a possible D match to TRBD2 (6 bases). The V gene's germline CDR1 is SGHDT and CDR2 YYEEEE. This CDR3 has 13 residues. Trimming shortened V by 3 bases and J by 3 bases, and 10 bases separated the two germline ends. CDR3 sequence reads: CASSWGRSYEQYF. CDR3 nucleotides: TGTGCCAGCAGCTGGGGGAGGAGCTACGAGCAGTACTTC.